In this sample, the clone carrying this T cell receptor beta chain turned up a few times. Its matching antigen is unknown. V gave up 6 bases and J gave up 4 bases; unmatched junction bases: 9. This CDR3 region has 15 residues. Per germline, CDR1 SGHAT and CDR2 FQNNGV. The data originate from a study of T-cell memory formation after mild COVID-19. Each CDR3 protein gets one entry after TCRdb re-called the 5' RACE reads with MiXCR. Of approximately 350,000 distinct CDR3 sequences in the sample, 13% were seen once. Study-wide results and caveats: Clones contracting day 15 to 85 were balanced CD4/CD8; later expanders leaned CD4+.

The sample taken for sequencing was PBMCs or a T cell subset sorted from them (not recorded which). The sequence derives from a man aged 18 to 29 who had mild COVID-19 (a few samples of this study predate the infection). Cell type and time point are not known. The V and J genes are TRBV11-2 and TRBJ1-1, with TRBD1 matching over 9 bases. CDR3 residues: CASRKPGQGITEAFF. The CDR3, as DNA: TGTGCCAGCAGGAAACCGGGACAGGGCATCACTGAAGCTTTCTTT.